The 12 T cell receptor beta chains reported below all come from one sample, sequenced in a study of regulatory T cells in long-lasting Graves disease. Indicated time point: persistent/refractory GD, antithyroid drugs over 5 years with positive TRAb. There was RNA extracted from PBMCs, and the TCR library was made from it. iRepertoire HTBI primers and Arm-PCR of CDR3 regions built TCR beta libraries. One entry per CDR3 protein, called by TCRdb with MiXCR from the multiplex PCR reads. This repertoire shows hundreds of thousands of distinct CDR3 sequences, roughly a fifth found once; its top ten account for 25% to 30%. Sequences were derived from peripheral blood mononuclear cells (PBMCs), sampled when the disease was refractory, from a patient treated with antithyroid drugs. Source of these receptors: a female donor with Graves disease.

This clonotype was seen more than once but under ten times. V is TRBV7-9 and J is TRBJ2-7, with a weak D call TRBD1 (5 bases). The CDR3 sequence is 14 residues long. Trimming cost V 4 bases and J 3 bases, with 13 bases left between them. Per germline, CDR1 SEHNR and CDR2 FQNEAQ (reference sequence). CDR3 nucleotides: TGTGCCAGCAGCTCCAGGGTAGGGAACTACGAGCAGTACTTC. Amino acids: CASSSRVGNYEQYF.

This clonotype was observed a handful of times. The CDR3 DNA reads as TGTGCCAGCAGTGCTCAGGGGGCTCAGAACACCGGGGAGCTGTTTTTT. This gives the protein CASSAQGAQNTGELFF. V gene TRBV25-1 combines with J gene TRBJ2-2; TRBD1 matches 8 bases. The junction had 5 bases not matched to a gene; V was cut back by 4 bases and J by 1 base. CDR3 length equals 16 residues. Germline V gives CDR1 MGHDK, CDR2 SYGVNS.

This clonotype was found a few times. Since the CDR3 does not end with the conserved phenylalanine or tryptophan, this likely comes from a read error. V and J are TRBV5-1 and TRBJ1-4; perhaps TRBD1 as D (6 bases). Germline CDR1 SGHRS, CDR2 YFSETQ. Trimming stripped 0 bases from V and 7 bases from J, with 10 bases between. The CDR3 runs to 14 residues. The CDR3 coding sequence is TGCGCCAGCAGCTTGGCGGGGGCAGGTGAAAAACTGTTTCTT. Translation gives CASSLAGAGEKLFL.

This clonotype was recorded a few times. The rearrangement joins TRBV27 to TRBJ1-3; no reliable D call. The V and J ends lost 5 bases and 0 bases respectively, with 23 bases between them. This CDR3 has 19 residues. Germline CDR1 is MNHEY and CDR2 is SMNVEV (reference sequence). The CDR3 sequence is CASSDLLVRRTNSGNTIYF. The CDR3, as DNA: TGTGCCAGCAGTGATTTGCTGGTTAGGCGGACCAACTCTGGAAACACCATATATTTT.

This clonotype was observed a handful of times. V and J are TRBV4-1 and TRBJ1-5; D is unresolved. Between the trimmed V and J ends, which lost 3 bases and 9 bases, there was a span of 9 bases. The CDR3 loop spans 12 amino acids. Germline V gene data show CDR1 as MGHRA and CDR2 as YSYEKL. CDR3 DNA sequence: TGCGCCAGCAGCCACGGGGATAGGCCCCAGCATTTT. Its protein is CASSHGDRPQHF.

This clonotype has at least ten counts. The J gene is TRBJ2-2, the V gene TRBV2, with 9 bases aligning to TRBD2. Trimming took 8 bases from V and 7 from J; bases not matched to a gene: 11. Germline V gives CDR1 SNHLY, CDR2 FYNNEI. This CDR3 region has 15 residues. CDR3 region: CASDRAGGSDGELFF. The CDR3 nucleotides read TGTGCCAGCGACAGGGCGGGAGGGAGCGACGGGGAGCTGTTTTTT.

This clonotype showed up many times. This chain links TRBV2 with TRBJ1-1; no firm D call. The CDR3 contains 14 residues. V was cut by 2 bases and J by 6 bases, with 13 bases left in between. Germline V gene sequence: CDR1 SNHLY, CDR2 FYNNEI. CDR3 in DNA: TGTGCCAGCAGTGAATCGGGAGTCAGATCTGAAGCTTTCTTT. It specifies CASSESGVRSEAFF.

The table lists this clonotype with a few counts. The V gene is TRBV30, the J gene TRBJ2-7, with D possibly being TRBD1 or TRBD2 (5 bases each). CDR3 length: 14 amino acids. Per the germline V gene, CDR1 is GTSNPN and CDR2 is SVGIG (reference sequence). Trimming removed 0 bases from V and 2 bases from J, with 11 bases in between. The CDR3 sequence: CAWSVGGGTYEQYF. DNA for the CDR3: TGTGCCTGGAGTGTAGGTGGGGGTACCTACGAGCAGTACTTC.

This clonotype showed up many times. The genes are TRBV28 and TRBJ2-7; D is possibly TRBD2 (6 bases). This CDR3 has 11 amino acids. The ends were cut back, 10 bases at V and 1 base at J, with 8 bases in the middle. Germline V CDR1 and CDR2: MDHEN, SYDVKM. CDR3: CATGLSYEQYF. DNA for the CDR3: TGTGCCACGGGACTGTCCTACGAGCAGTACTTC. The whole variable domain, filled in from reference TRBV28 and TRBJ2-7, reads DVKVTQSSRYLVKRTGEKVFLECVQDMDHENMFWYRQDPGLGLRLIYFSYDVKMKEKGDIPEGYSVSREKKERFSLILESASTNQTSMYLCATGLSYEQYFGPGTRLTVT.

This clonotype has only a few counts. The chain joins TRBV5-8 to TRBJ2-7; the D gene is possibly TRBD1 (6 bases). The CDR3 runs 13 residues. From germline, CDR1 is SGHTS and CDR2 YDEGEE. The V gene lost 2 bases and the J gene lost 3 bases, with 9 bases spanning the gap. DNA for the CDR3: TGTGCCAGCAGCTTTCAAGGGGGCTACGAGCAGTACTTC. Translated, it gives CASSFQGGYEQYF. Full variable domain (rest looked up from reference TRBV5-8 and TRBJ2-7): EAGVTQSPTHLIKTRGQQATLRCSPISGHTSVYWYQQALGLGLQFLLWYDEGEERNRGNFPPRFSGRQFPNYSSELNVNALELEDSALYLCASSFQGGYEQYFGPGTRLTVT.

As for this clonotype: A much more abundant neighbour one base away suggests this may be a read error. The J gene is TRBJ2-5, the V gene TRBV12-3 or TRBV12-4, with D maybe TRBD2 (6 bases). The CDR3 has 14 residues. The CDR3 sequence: CASSRETIQETQCF. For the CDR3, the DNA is TGTGCCAGCAGTCGGGAGACGATCCAAGAGACCCAGTGCTTC.

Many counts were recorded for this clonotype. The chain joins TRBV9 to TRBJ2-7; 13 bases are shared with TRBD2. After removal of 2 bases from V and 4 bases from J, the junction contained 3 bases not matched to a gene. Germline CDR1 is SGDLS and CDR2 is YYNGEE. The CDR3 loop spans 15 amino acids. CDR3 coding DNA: TGTGCCAGCAGCGTCGGACTAGCGGGAGTTTACGAGCAGTACTTC. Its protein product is CASSVGLAGVYEQYF.